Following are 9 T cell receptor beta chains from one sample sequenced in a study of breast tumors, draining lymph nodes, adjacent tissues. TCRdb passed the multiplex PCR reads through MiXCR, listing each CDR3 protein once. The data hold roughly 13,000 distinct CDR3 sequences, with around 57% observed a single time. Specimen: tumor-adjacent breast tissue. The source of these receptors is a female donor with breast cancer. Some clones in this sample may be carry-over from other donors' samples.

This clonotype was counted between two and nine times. The CDR3 here is CSGTGAAYGYTF. CDR3 DNA sequence: TGCAGCGGGACAGGGGCCGCCTATGGCTACACCTTC. This chain connects TRBV29-1 to TRBJ1-2; 9 nucleotides align to TRBD1. The germline CDR1 and CDR2 sequences are SQVTM and ANQGSEA. The ends lost 7 bases at V and 4 bases at J; junction bases unmatched: 4. The CDR3 covers 12 residues.

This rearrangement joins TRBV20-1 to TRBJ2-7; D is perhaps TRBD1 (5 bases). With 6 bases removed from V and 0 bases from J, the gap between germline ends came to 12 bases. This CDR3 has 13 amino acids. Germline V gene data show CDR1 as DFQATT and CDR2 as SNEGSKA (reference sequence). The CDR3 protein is CSADTEYSYEQYF. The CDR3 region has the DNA TGCAGTGCGGACACCGAGTACTCCTACGAGCAGTACTTC.

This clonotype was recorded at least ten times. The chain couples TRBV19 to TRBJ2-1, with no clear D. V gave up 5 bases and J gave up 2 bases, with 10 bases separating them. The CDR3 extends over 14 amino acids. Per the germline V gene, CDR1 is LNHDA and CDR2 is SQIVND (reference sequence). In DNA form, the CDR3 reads TGTGCCAGTAGTCTGCCAGGACCCTACAATGAGCAGTTCTTC. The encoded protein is CASSLPGPYNEQFF.

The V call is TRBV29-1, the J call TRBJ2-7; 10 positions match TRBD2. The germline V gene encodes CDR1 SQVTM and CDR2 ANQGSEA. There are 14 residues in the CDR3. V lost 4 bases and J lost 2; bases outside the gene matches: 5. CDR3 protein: CSVVAGGYPYEQYF. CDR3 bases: TGCAGCGTTGTAGCGGGAGGTTACCCCTACGAGCAGTACTTC.

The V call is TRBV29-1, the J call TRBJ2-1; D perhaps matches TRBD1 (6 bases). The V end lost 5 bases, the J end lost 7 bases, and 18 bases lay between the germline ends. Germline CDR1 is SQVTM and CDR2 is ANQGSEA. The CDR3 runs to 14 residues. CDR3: CSVRPFRQGNEQFF. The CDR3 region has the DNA TGCAGCGTTAGACCGTTCCGGCAGGGGAATGAGCAGTTCTTC.

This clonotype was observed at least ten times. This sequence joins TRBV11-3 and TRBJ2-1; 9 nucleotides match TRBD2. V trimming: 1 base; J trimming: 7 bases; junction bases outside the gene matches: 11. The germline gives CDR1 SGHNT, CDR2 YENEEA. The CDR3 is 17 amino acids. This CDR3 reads CASSLVIGTSTTNEQFF. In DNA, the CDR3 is TGTGCCAGCAGCTTAGTTATTGGGACTAGCACAACTAATGAGCAGTTCTTC. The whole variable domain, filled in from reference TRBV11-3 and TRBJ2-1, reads EAGVVQSPRYKIIEKKQPVAFWCNPISGHNTLYWYLQNLGQGPELLIRYENEEAVDDSQLPKDRFSAERLKGVDSTLKIQPAELGDSAVYLCASSLVIGTSTTNEQFFGPGTRLTVL.

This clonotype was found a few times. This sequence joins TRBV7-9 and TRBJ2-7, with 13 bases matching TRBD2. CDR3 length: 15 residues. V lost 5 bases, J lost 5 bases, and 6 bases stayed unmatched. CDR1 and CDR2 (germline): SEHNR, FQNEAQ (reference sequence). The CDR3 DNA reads TGTGCCAGCAGCCTTACCGGGACTAGCGGGAACGAGCAGTACTTC. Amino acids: CASSLTGTSGNEQYF.

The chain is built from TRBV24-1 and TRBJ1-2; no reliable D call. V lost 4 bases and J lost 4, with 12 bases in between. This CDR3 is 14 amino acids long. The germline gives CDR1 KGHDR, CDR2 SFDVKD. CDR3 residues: CATSDSHRSYGYTF. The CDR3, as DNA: TGTGCCACCAGTGACTCCCATCGTTCCTATGGCTACACCTTC.

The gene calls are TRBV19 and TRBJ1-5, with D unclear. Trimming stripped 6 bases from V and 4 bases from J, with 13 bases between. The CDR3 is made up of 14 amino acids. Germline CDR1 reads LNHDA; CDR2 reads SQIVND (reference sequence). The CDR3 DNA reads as TGTGCCAGTAGAAATCGACTTGGAAATCAGCCCCAGCATTTT. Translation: CASRNRLGNQPQHF.